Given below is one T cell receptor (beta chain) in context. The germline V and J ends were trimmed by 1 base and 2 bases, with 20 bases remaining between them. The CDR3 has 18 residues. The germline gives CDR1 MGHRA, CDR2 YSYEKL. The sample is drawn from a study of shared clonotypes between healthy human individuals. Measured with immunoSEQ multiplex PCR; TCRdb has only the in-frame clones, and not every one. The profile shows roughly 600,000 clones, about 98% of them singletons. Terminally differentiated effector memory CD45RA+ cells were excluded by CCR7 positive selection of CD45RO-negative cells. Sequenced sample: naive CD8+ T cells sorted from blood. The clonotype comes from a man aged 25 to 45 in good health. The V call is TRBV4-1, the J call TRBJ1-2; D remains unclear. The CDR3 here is CASSQVNQAGTSNYGYTF. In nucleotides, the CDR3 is TGCGCCAGCAGCCAAGTTAACCAGGCGGGCACTTCGAACTATGGCTACACCTTC.